This TCR beta chain was identified in a study of cytomegalovirus exposure and HLA in healthy donors. Study details: Earlier findings included about 120 million unique TCR beta sequences obtained from about 180 million T cells. Broader study findings: Sequencing artifact likely explains a cluster of highly shared sequence variants. Specificity for CMV antigens was confirmed in vitro for three of the CMV-associated chains. The study flagged 150 to 200 TCR beta chains as cytomegalovirus-associated.

This clone was seen a single time. What it binds is unknown. The PCR contained 60 Vbeta and 13 Jbeta primers. Clones were sequenced by immunoSEQ multiplex PCR, and TCRdb holds only the in-frame ones, with some missing. Among more than 150,000 clones listed, roughly 80% were seen once. Trimming took 3 bases from V and 6 from J, leaving 11 bases between them. This CDR3 is built from 14 residues. Germline CDR1 and CDR2: SNHLY and FYNNEI. Sequencing was done on a sample of PBMCs. The TCR comes from a man in his forties or fifties in good health and CMV-seronegative. The rearrangement uses TRBV2 and TRBJ1-4; possible D gene TRBD1, 5 bases. CDR3 amino acids: CASSDLTVDEKLFF. DNA for the CDR3: TGTGCCAGCAGTGACCTGACAGTGGATGAAAAACTGTTTTTT.